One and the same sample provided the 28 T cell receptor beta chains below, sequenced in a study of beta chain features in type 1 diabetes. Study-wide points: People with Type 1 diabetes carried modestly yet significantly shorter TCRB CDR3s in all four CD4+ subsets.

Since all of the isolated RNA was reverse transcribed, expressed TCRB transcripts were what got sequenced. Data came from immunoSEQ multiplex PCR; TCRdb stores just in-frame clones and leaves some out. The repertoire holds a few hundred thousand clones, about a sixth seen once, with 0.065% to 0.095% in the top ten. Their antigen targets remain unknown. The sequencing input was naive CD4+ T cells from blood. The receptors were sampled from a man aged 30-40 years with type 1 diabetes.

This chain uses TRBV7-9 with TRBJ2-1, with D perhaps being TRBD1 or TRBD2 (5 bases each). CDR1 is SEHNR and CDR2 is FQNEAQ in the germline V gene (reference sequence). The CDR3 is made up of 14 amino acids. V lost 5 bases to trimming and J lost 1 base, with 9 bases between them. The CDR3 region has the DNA TGTGCCAGCAGCCTAGGGACGTCCTACAATGAGCAGTTCTTC. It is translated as CASSLGTSYNEQFF.

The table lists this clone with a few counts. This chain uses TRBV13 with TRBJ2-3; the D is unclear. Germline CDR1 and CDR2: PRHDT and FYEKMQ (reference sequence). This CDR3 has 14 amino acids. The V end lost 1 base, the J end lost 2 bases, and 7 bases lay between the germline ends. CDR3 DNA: TGTGCCAGCAGCTTAGATGTTAACACAGATACGCAGTATTTT. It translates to CASSLDVNTDTQYF.

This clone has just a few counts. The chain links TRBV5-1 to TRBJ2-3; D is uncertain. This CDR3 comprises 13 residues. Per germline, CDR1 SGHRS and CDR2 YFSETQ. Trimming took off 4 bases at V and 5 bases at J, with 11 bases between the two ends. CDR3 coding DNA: TGCGCCAGCAGCGATACCTCCGGAGATACGCAGTATTTT. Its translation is CASSDTSGDTQYF.

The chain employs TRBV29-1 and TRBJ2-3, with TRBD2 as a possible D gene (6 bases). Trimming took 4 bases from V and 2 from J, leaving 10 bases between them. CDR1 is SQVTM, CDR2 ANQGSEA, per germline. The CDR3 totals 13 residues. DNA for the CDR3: TGCAGCGTTGGCGGGACGTACACAGATACGCAGTATTTT. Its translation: CSVGGTYTDTQYF.

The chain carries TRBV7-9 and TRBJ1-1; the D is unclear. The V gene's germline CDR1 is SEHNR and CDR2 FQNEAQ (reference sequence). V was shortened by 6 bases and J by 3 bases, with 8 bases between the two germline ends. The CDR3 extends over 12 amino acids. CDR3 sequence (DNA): TGTGCCAGCAGACCCTCGGACACTGAAGCTTTCTTT. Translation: CASRPSDTEAFF.

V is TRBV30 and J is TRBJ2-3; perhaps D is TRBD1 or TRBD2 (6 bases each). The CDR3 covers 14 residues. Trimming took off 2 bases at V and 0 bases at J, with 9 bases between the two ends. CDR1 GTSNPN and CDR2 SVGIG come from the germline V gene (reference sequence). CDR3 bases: TGTGCCTGGAGTAGGAGGGGGAGCACAGATACGCAGTATTTT. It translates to CAWSRRGSTDTQYF. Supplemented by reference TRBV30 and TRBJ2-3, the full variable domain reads SQTIHQWPATLVQPVGSPLSLECTVEGTSNPNLYWYRQAAGRGLQLLFYSVGIGQISSEVPQNLSASRPQDRQFILSSKKLLLSDSGFYLCAWSRRGSTDTQYFGPGTRLTVL.

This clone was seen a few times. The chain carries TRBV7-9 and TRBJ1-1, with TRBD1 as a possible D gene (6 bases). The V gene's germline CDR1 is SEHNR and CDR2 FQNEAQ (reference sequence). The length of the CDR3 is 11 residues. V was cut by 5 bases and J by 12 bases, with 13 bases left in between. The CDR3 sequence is CASSATGGTFF. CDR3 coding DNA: TGTGCCAGCAGCGCGACAGGAGGAACTTTCTTT.

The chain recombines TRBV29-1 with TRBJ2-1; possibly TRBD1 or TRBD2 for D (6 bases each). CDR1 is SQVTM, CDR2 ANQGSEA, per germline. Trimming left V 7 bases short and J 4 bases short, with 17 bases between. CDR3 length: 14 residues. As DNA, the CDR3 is TGCAGCGGTGGGGGGCTGCGGAGGTACAATGAGCAGTTCTTC. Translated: CSGGGLRRYNEQFF.

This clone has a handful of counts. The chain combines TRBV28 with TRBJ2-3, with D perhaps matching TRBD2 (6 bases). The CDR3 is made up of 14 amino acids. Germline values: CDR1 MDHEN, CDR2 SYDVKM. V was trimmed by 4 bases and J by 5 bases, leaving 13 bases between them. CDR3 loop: CASSSGSTGDTQYF. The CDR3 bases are TGTGCCAGCAGTTCCGGGAGTACGGGAGATACGCAGTATTTT. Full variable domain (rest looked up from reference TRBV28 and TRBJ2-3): DVKVTQSSRYLVKRTGEKVFLECVQDMDHENMFWYRQDPGLGLRLIYFSYDVKMKEKGDIPEGYSVSREKKERFSLILESASTNQTSMYLCASSSGSTGDTQYFGPGTRLTVL.

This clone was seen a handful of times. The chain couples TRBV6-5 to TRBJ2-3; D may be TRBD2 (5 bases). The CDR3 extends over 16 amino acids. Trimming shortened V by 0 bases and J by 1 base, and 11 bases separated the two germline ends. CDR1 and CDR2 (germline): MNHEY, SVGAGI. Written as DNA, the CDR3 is TGTGCCAGCAGTTACTCATATAGCGTGGGCACAGATACGCAGTATTTT. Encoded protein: CASSYSYSVGTDTQYF.

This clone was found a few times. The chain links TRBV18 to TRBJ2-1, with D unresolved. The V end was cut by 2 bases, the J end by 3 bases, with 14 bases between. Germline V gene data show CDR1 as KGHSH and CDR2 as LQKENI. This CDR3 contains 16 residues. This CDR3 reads CASSPGSGGVYNEQFF. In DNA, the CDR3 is TGTGCCAGCTCACCAGGTTCAGGCGGAGTCTACAATGAGCAGTTCTTC.

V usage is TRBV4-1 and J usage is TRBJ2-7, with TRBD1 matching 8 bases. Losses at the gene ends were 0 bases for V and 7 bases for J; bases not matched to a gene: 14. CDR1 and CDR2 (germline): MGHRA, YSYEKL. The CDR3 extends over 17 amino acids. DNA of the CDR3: TGCGCCAGCAGCCAAGAAAGGCAGGGGGCGCGGGTAAGAGAGCAGTACTTC. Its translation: CASSQERQGARVREQYF.

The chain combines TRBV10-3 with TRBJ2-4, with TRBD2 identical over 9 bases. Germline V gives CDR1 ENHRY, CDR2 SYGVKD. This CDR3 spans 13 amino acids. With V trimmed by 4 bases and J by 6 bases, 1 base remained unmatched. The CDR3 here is CAISGGRGNIQYF. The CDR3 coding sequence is TGTGCCATCAGTGGCGGGAGGGGAAACATTCAGTACTTC.

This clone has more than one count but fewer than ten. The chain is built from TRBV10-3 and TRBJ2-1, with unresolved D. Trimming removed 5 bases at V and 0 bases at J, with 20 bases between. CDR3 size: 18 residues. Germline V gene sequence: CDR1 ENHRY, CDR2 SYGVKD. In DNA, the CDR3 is TGTGCCATCAGTAAACGACCCGTGTTGGAAAGCTCCTACAATGAGCAGTTCTTC. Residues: CAISKRPVLESSYNEQFF.

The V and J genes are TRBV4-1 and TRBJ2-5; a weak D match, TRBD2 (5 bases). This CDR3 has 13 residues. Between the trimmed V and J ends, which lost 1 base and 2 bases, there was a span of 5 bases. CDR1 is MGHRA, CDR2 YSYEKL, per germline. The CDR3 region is CASSQGLQETQYF. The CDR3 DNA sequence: TGCGCCAGCAGCCAAGGACTACAAGAGACCCAGTACTTC.

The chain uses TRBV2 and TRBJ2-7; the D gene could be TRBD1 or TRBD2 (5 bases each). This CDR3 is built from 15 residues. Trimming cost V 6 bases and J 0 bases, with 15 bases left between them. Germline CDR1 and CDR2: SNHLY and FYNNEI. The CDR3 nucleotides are TGTGCCAGCAGGTACAGGCTAGCATTCTCCTACGAGCAGTACTTC. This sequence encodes CASRYRLAFSYEQYF. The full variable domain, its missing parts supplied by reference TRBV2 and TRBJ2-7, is EPEVTQTPSHQVTQMGQEVILRCVPISNHLYFYWYRQILGQKVEFLVSFYNNEISEKSEIFDDQFSVERPDGSNFTLKIRSTKLEDSAMYFCASRYRLAFSYEQYFGPGTRLTVT.

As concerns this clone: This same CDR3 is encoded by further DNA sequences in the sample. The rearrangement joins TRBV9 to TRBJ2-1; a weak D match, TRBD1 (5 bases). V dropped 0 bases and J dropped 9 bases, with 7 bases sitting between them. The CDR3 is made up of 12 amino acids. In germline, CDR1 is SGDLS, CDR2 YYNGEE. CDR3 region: CASSVVRGEQFF. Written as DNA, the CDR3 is TGTGCCAGCAGCGTAGTTAGGGGTGAGCAGTTCTTC. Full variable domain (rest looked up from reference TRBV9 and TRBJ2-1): DSGVTQTPKHLITATGQRVTLRCSPRSGDLSVYWYQQSLDQGLQFLIQYYNGEERAKGNILERFSAQQFPDLHSELNLSSLELGDSALYFCASSVVRGEQFFGPGTRLTVL.

This CDR3 reads CSVERLRGPGYNEQFF. The CDR3 DNA is TGCAGCGTTGAAAGGCTCAGGGGGCCCGGCTATAATGAGCAGTTCTTC. The chain is built from TRBV29-1 and TRBJ2-1; 8 bases fit TRBD1. The V gene end was trimmed by 2 bases and the J gene end by 7 bases; junction bases not matched to a gene: 13. The germline CDR1 and CDR2 sequences are SQVTM and ANQGSEA. This CDR3 region has 16 residues.

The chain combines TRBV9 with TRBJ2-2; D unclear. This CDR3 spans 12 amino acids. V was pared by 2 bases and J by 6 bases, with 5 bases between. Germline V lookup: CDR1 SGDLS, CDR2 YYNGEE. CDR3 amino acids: CASSVRSGELFF. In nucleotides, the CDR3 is TGTGCCAGCAGCGTTCGTTCCGGGGAGCTGTTTTTT.

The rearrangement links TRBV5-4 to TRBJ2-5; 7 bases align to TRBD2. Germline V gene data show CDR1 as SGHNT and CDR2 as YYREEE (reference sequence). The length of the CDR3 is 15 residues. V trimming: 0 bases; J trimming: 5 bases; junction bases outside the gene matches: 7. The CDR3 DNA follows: TGTGCCAGCAGCTTGGTAGGCAGGGAGGGCGAGACCCAGTACTTC. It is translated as CASSLVGREGETQYF.

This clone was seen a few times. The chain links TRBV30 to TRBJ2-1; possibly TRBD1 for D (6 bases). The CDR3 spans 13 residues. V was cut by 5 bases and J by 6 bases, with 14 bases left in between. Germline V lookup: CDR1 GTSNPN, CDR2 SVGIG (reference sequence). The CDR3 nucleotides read TGTGCCTGGGAGAGGGGGAGCACCAATGAGCAGTTCTTC. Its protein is CAWERGSTNEQFF.

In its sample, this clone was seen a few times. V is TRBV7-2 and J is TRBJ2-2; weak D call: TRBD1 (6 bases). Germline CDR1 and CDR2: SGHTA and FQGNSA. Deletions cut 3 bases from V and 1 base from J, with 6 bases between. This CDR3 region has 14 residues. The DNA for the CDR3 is TGTGCCAGCAGCTTGGGACAGAACACCGGGGAGCTGTTTTTT. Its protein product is CASSLGQNTGELFF.

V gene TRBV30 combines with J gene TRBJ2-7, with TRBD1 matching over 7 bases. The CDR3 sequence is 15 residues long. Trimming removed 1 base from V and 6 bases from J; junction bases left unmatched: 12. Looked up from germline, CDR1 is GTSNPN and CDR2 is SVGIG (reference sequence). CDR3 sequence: CAWSGQFGQAVEQYF. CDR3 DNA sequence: TGTGCCTGGAGTGGCCAATTCGGACAGGCGGTCGAGCAGTACTTC.

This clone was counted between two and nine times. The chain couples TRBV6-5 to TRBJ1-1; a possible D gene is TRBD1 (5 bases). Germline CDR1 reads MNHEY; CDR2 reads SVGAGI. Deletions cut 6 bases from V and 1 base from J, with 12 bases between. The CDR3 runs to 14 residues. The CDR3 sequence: CASSRQSRNTEAFF. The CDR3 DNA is TGTGCCAGCAGCCGACAGTCACGGAACACTGAAGCTTTCTTT.

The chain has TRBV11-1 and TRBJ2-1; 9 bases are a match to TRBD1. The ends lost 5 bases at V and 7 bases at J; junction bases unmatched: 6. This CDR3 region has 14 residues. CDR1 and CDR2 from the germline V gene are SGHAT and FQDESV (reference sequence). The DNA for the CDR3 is TGTGCCAGCAGCCGCGGACAGGGGTCTAATGAGCAGTTCTTC. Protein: CASSRGQGSNEQFF.

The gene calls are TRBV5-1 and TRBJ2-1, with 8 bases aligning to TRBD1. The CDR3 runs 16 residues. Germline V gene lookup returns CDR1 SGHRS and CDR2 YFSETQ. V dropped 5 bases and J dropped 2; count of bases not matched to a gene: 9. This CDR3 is CASSLGTGMPYNEQFF. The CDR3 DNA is TGCGCCAGCAGTTTAGGGACAGGTATGCCCTACAATGAGCAGTTCTTC. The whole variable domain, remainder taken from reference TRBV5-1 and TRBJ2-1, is KAGVTQTPRYLIKTRGQQVTLSCSPISGHRSVSWYQQTPGQGLQFLFEYFSETQRNKGNFPGRFSGRQFSNSRSEMNVSTLELGDSALYLCASSLGTGMPYNEQFFGPGTRLTVL.

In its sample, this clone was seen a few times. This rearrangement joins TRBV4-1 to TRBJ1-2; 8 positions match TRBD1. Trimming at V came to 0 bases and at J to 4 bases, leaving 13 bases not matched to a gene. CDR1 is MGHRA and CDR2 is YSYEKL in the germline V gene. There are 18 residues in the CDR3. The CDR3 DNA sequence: TGCGCCAGCAGCCAAGATTTTCCGGGACAGGCGCTGAGCTATGGCTACACCTTC. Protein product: CASSQDFPGQALSYGYTF.

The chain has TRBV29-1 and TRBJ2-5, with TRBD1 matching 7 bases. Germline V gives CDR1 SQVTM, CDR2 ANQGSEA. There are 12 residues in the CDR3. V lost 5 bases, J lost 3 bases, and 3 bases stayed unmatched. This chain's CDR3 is CSVLGGEETQYF. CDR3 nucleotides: TGCAGCGTTCTAGGGGGCGAAGAGACCCAGTACTTC. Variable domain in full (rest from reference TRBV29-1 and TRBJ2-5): SAVISQKPSRDICQRGTSLTIQCQVDSQVTMMFWYRQQPGQSLTLIATANQGSEATYESGFVIDKFPISRPNLTFSTLTVSNMSPEDSSIYLCSVLGGEETQYFGPGTRLLVL.